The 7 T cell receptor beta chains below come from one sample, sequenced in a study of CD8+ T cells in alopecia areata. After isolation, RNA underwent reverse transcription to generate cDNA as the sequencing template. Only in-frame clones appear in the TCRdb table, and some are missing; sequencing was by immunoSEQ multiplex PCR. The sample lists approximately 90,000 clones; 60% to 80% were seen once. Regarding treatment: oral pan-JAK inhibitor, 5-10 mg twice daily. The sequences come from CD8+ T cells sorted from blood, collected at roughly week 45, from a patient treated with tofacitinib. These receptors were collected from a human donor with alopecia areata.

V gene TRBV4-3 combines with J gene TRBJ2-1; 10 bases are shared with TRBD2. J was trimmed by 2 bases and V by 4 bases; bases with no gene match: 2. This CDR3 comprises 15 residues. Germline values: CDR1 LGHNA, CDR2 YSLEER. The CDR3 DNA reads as TGCGCCAGCAGCCTTGGGACTAGCGCCTACAATGAGCAGTTCTTC. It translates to CASSLGTSAYNEQFF.

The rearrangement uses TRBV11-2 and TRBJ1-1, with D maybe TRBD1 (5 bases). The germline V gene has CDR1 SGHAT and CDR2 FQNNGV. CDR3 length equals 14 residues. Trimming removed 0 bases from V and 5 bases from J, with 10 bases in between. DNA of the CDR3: TGTGCCAGCAGCTTAGATTATGGGGGTACTGAAGCTTTCTTT. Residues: CASSLDYGGTEAFF.

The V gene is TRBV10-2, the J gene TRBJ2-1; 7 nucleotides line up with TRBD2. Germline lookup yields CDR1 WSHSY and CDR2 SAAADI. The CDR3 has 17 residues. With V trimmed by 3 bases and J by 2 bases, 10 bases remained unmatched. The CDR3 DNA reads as TGCGCCAGCAGTGATCCCCTAGCTAGCGGCCCCTACAATGAGCAGTTCTTC. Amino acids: CASSDPLASGPYNEQFF.

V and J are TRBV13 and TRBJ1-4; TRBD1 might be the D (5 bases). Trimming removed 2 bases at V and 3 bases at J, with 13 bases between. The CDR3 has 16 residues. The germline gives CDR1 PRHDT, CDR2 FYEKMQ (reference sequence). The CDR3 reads CASSLNALTANEKLFF. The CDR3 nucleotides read TGTGCCAGCAGCTTAAATGCCCTGACAGCTAATGAAAAACTGTTTTTT.

The CDR3 loop is CASSLADRGYEQYF. The CDR3 DNA follows: TGTGCCAGCAGTTTAGCGGACAGGGGCTACGAGCAGTACTTC. The J gene is TRBJ2-7, the V gene TRBV28, with 9 bases matching TRBD1. The CDR3 is 14 residues long. CDR1 is MDHEN, CDR2 SYDVKM, per germline. V was clipped by 2 bases and J by 3 bases; unmatched bases: 2.

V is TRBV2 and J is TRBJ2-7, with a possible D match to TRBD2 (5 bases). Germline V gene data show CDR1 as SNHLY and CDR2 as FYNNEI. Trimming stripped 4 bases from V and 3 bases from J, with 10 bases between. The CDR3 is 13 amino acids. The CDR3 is CASSGADRYEQYF. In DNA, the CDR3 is TGTGCCAGCAGTGGAGCGGACCGCTACGAGCAGTACTTC.

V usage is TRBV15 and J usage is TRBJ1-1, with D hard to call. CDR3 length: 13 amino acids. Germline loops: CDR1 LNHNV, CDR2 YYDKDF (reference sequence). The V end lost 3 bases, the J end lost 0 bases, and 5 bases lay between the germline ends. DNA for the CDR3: TGTGCCACCAGCAGTCCATTGAACACTGAAGCTTTCTTT. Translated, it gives CATSSPLNTEAFF.